The 27 T cell receptor beta chains presented below share a single source sample, sequenced in a study of blood T cell repertoires in COVID-19. Sequencing was performed with immunoSEQ multiplex PCR; in TCRdb, only in-frame clones are kept and a portion is missing. The table has about 81,000 clones, about four fifths seen once. The sequencing input was peripheral blood. The source is a human donor in a cohort sampled during active COVID-19.

The V and J genes are TRBV3-1 (or the pseudogene TRBV3-2) and TRBJ2-2; D ambiguous. This CDR3 contains 14 residues. The germline V gene has CDR1 LGHDT and CDR2 YNNKEL (reference sequence). V was clipped by 1 base and J by 5 bases, with 8 bases between them. CDR3 in amino acids: CASSQVSYTGELFF. The CDR3 nucleotides are TGTGCCAGCAGCCAAGTATCTTATACCGGGGAGCTGTTTTTT.

The chain uses TRBV7-8 and TRBJ1-2; D gene ambiguous. CDR1 is SGHVS and CDR2 is FQNEAQ in the germline V gene. This CDR3 has 14 residues. The V end was cut by 5 bases, the J end by 2 bases, with 12 bases between. CDR3 nucleotide sequence: TGTGCCAGCAGCCCAGAGCCGGGAAACTATGGCTACACCTTC. Amino acid sequence: CASSPEPGNYGYTF.

This chain connects TRBV6-5 to TRBJ1-2; 8 bases fit TRBD1. The CDR3 has 14 residues. CDR1 and CDR2 (germline): MNHEY, SVGAGI. V shed 10 bases and J 4 bases; nucleotides not matched to a gene: 11. DNA for the CDR3: TGTGCCACCTTCCCCAGGGGGCACCCCTATGGCTACACCTTC. Its translation: CATFPRGHPYGYTF.

V gene TRBV7-3 combines with J gene TRBJ2-3; TRBD2 matches 12 bases. Germline CDR1 reads SGHTA; CDR2 reads FQGTGA. With V trimmed by 6 bases and J by 2 bases, 3 bases remained unmatched. This CDR3 is built from 15 residues. The CDR3 DNA follows: TGTGCCAGCAGTCGGACTAGCGGGACCACAGATACGCAGTATTTT. Its translation is CASSRTSGTTDTQYF.

V is TRBV6-6 and J is TRBJ2-5; D is possibly TRBD1 (6 bases). V was clipped by 4 bases and J by 4 bases, with 7 bases between them. Germline V gene data show CDR1 as MNHNY and CDR2 as SVGAGI (reference sequence). CDR3 length: 12 residues. The CDR3 sequence: CASSSGVETQYF. The CDR3 DNA is TGTGCCAGCAGTTCAGGGGTAGAGACCCAGTACTTC.

This clone has a single count. Here the CDR3 reads CASTQIHTLAIDEQFF. The CDR3 nucleotides are TGTGCCAGCACCCAGATTCACACCTTAGCTATCGATGAGCAGTTCTTC. The chain uses TRBV27 and TRBJ2-1; the D is unclear. CDR3 length: 16 amino acids. V was trimmed by 7 bases and J by 8 bases, leaving 24 bases between them. The germline CDR1 and CDR2 sequences are MNHEY and SMNVEV (reference sequence).

The chain has TRBV24-1 and TRBJ1-1; TRBD1 aligns across 10 bases. CDR3 length equals 13 residues. The V gene end was trimmed by 5 bases and the J gene end by 4 bases; junction bases not matched to a gene: 0. Germline lookup yields CDR1 KGHDR and CDR2 SFDVKD. CDR3 DNA sequence: TGTGCCACCAGTGGACAGGGGGCCACTGAAGCTTTCTTT. Protein product: CATSGQGATEAFF.

Concerning this clone: The junction does not match germline at one end; this may be a read error. The V gene is TRBV2, the J gene TRBJ1-5, with 9 bases that match TRBD1. Germline V gene lookup returns CDR1 SNHLY and CDR2 FYNNEI. This CDR3 has 11 residues. Here the CDR3 DNA reads TGTGCCAGCAGCCTGGGACAGGGCCGGGTTTTT. This translates into CASSLGQGRVF.

The chain links TRBV7-2 to TRBJ1-2; D is unclear. This CDR3 has 15 residues. Germline lookup yields CDR1 SGHTA and CDR2 FQGNSA. Trimming stripped 7 bases from V and 3 bases from J, with 18 bases between. CDR3 sequence: CASNRPEVGDYGYTF. In nucleotides, the CDR3 is TGTGCCAGCAACCGACCGGAGGTTGGCGACTATGGCTACACCTTC.

The chain recombines TRBV18 with TRBJ2-5, with unresolved D. Germline V gene sequence: CDR1 KGHSH, CDR2 LQKENI. This CDR3 is 15 amino acids long. Between the trimmed V and J ends, which lost 3 bases and 0 bases, there was a span of 11 bases. In DNA, the CDR3 is TGTGCCAGCTCACCGAGGCCGGTGTACCAAGAGACCCAGTACTTC. Encoded protein: CASSPRPVYQETQYF. The complete variable domain, with remaining parts taken from reference TRBV18 and TRBJ2-5, reads NAGVMQNPRHLVRRRGQEARLRCSPMKGHSHVYWYRQLPEEGLKFMVYLQKENIIDESGMPKERFSAEFPKEGPSILRIQQVVRGDSAAYFCASSPRPVYQETQYFGPGTRLLVL.

As to this clone: The junction departs from germline at one end; a sequencing error may be responsible. The J gene is TRBJ1-6, the V gene TRBV14, with D perhaps TRBD1 (5 bases). This CDR3 is 13 amino acids long. From germline, CDR1 is SGHDN and CDR2 FVKESK. Written as DNA, the CDR3 is TGTGCCAGCAGCCAAGTAGAGCGTACGGGACTGTTATTT. Residues: CASSQVERTGLLF.

The table lists this clone with a few counts. This chain connects TRBV6-1 to TRBJ2-7; TRBD1 might be the D (5 bases). Trimming shortened V by 0 bases and J by 4 bases, and 16 bases separated the two germline ends. The germline CDR1 and CDR2 sequences are MNHNS and SASEGT. The CDR3 is made up of 16 amino acids. CDR3: CASSEALGQGFYEQYF. As DNA, the CDR3 is TGTGCCAGCAGTGAAGCGCTAGGGCAGGGATTTTACGAGCAGTACTTC.

This sequence joins TRBV20-1 and TRBJ1-1, with TRBD1 matching 9 bases. The germline CDR1 and CDR2 sequences are DFQATT and SNEGSKA (reference sequence). CDR3 length: 11 amino acids. V shed 2 bases and J 11 bases; nucleotides not matched to a gene: 3. The CDR3 nucleotides are TGCAGTGCTAGACGGGACAGGGAGGCTTTCTTT. This translates into CSARRDREAFF.

The genes are TRBV7-8 and TRBJ2-2, with TRBD2 matching over 11 bases. CDR1 and CDR2 (germline): SGHVS, FQNEAQ. The length of the CDR3 is 15 residues. The junction had 7 bases not matched to a gene; V was cut back by 4 bases and J by 9 bases. CDR3 protein: CASSSRGTSGRELFF. As DNA, the CDR3 is TGTGCCAGCAGCTCGCGGGGGACTAGCGGAAGGGAGCTGTTTTTT.

This chain connects TRBV21-1 to TRBJ2-1; TRBD1 is the table's D call, not checked against the DNA. TRBV21-1 is reported as a pseudogene. CDR3 length: 16 amino acids. This chain's CDR3 is CASTKENRDRYNEQFF. The CDR3 nucleotides read TGTGCCAGCACCAAAGAAAACCGGGACAGATACAATGAGCAGTTCTTC.

The V and J genes are TRBV11-2 and TRBJ2-4; the D gene is possibly TRBD1 (5 bases). V lost 1 base, J lost 10 bases, and 14 bases lay in between. This CDR3 comprises 14 residues. Germline V gene sequence: CDR1 SGHAT, CDR2 FQNNGV. CDR3 coding DNA: TGTGCCAGCAGCTTAGTAGTTGGGCGACAGATTCAGTACTTC. Its translation: CASSLVVGRQIQYF.

The chain employs TRBV5-1 and TRBJ2-1; D possibly corresponds to TRBD1 (6 bases). In germline, CDR1 is SGHRS, CDR2 YFSETQ. The CDR3 length is 15 residues. Trimming left V 5 bases short and J 0 bases short, with 12 bases between. The CDR3 DNA reads as TGCGCCAGCAGTGTACAGGGTAGCTCCTACAATGAGCAGTTCTTC. Its protein product is CASSVQGSSYNEQFF.

This clone was seen only a few times. V is TRBV3-1 (or the pseudogene TRBV3-2) and J is TRBJ2-7; TRBD2 aligns across 7 bases. The CDR3 runs to 15 residues. Germline V gene sequence: CDR1 LGHDT, CDR2 YNNKEL (reference sequence). V shed 5 bases, J shed 2 bases, and the junction held 9 bases outside the gene matches. The CDR3 nucleotides read TGTGCCAGCAGCGTAAGCGGGGTTCGGACCTACGAGCAGTACTTC. It translates to CASSVSGVRTYEQYF.

V is TRBV6-5 and J is TRBJ2-7, with TRBD1 matching over 8 bases. The CDR3 loop spans 15 amino acids. The trim removed 0 bases at V and 7 bases at J, leaving 8 bases unmatched. Germline-derived CDR1 and CDR2 are MNHEY and SVGAGI. In DNA form, the CDR3 reads TGTGCCAGCAGTTACTCCGGCAGGGGGCCGCGGGAGCAGTACTTC. Its protein is CASSYSGRGPREQYF.

This chain uses TRBV7-9 with TRBJ1-1; D is perhaps TRBD1 (5 bases). Looked up from germline, CDR1 is SEHNR and CDR2 is FQNEAQ (reference sequence). The ends were cut back, 2 bases at V and 4 bases at J, with 11 bases in the middle. The CDR3 contains 14 residues. The DNA of the CDR3 is TGTGCCAGCAGCTTACTAGGGGAGGCCACTGAAGCTTTCTTT. Amino acid sequence: CASSLLGEATEAFF.

The chain carries TRBV2 and TRBJ2-7, with 8 positions matching TRBD2. V shed 4 bases, J shed 5 bases, and the junction held 10 bases outside the gene matches. CDR1 and CDR2 from the germline V gene are SNHLY and FYNNEI. The CDR3 sequence is 15 residues long. CDR3 in DNA: TGTGCCAGCAGTGCCCGGGGGGGGGCGGTCCACGAGCAGTACTTC. Encoded protein: CASSARGGAVHEQYF.

The V gene is TRBV15, the J gene TRBJ2-1; 10 nucleotides align to TRBD2. V gave up 5 bases and J gave up 2 bases; unmatched junction bases: 6. Germline assignment: CDR1 LNHNV and CDR2 YYDKDF (reference sequence). This CDR3 region has 16 residues. Here the CDR3 reads CATSSERGGPYNEQFF. CDR3 in DNA: TGTGCCACCAGCTCCGAGCGGGGGGGCCCCTACAATGAGCAGTTCTTC. Full variable domain (missing parts from reference TRBV15 and TRBJ2-1): DAMVIQNPRYQVTQFGKPVTLSCSQTLNHNVMYWYQQKSSQAPKLLFHYYDKDFNNEADTPDNFQSRRPNTSFCFLDIRSPGLGDTAMYLCATSSERGGPYNEQFFGPGTRLTVL.

The chain recombines TRBV11-2 with TRBJ1-2, with 9 positions matching TRBD1. The CDR3 totals 13 residues. Germline CDR1 SGHAT, CDR2 FQNNGV. V lost 7 bases and J lost 3; bases outside the gene matches: 3. In nucleotides, the CDR3 is TGTGCCAGCACCACAGGGGGCTACTATGGCTACACCTTC. Amino acids: CASTTGGYYGYTF.

The chain uses TRBV28 and TRBJ2-5; D is perhaps TRBD2 (7 bases). The V gene's germline CDR1 is MDHEN and CDR2 SYDVKM. The CDR3 has 13 amino acids. Trimming took off 5 bases at V and 6 bases at J, with 13 bases between the two ends. CDR3 residues: CASSPGGLKTQYF. The CDR3 DNA reads TGTGCCAGCAGTCCCGGGGGGCTGAAGACCCAGTACTTC.

This clone was picked up one time. Additional DNA sequences in this sample encode the identical CDR3. The chain couples TRBV4-1 to TRBJ1-2; a possible D gene is TRBD1 (5 bases). The CDR3 has 18 amino acids. The ends were cut back, 0 bases at V and 0 bases at J, with 17 bases in the middle. CDR1 and CDR2 from the germline V gene are MGHRA and YSYEKL. The CDR3 sequence: CASSQESWGRLTNYGYTF. The CDR3 DNA reads TGCGCCAGCAGCCAAGAATCATGGGGCAGACTTACTAACTATGGCTACACCTTC.

This clone was detected only once. The chain is built from TRBV5-1 and TRBJ2-7; TRBD1 aligns across 10 bases. The CDR3 has 15 residues. Germline V CDR1 and CDR2: SGHRS, YFSETQ. Trimming at V came to 3 bases and at J to 1 base, leaving 4 bases not matched to a gene. The CDR3 protein is CASSWLGQGSYEQYF. For the CDR3, the DNA is TGCGCCAGCAGCTGGCTGGGACAGGGGTCCTACGAGCAGTACTTC.

This chain links TRBV5-1 with TRBJ1-1; TRBD1 matches at 8 bases. Germline assignment: CDR1 SGHRS and CDR2 YFSETQ. After removal of 4 bases from V and 4 bases from J, the junction contained 9 bases not matched to a gene. The CDR3 runs 15 residues. The CDR3 reads CASSPMTGVGTEAFF. DNA for the CDR3: TGCGCCAGCAGCCCGATGACAGGGGTTGGCACTGAAGCTTTCTTT.